This T cell receptor (beta chain) was identified in a study of shared T cell receptors in the human thymus. Germline CDR1 is SNHLY and CDR2 is FYNNEI. Unmatched junction bases numbered 14, after V lost 8 bases and J lost 5 bases. The CDR3 consists of 15 residues. Method: immunoSEQ multiplex PCR; TCRdb's copy keeps in-frame clones and lacks some. The sample holds approximately 730,000 clones, approximately 83% seen once. Another study also made use of these data, one on human thymus T cells. That report adds: Those donating were healthy Finnish infants in corrective surgery for congenital heart defects. Thymic material originated from resections removed in the course of corrective heart surgery. The authors found apparently biased V and J gene usage in thymic and blood repertoires.

The source of this sequence is a girl in the first two years of life with a congenital heart defect. V is TRBV2 and J is TRBJ2-5, with 7 bases lining up with TRBD1. The source material was thymocytes. The CDR3 DNA is TGTGCCAGCGGATTATTAGGGGGCTGGGGGGAGACCCAGTACTTC. Amino acid sequence: CASGLLGGWGETQYF.